These 15 T cell receptor beta chains originate from one sample sequenced in a study of cytomegalovirus exposure and HLA in healthy donors. PCR involved 60 Vbeta and 13 Jbeta primers. Data came from immunoSEQ multiplex PCR; TCRdb stores just in-frame clones and leaves some out. The data contain some 90,000 clones, about three quarters of them singletons. Sequenced input: PBMCs. The receptors were sampled from a man aged 25-40 years in good health and CMV-seropositive.

The chain couples TRBV6-6 to TRBJ1-6; 7 bases match TRBD1. J gave up 9 bases and V 4 bases, and 6 bases lay outside the gene matches. This CDR3 has 14 amino acids. Germline CDR1 is MNHNY and CDR2 is SVGAGI (reference sequence). CDR3 protein: CASSFTGDSSPLHF. The CDR3 DNA reads TGTGCCAGCAGTTTTACAGGGGATAGTTCACCCCTCCACTTT.

The chain combines TRBV7-2 with TRBJ2-5, with D perhaps matching TRBD2 (6 bases). The CDR3 is 14 residues long. V dropped 5 bases and J dropped 5 bases, with 15 bases sitting between them. Per the germline V gene, CDR1 is SGHTA and CDR2 is FQGNSA. The CDR3 here is CASSTRRARETQYF. The CDR3 nucleotides read TGTGCCAGCAGCACCAGGAGGGCCCGGGAGACCCAGTACTTC.

The chain employs TRBV9 and TRBJ1-1; 7 bases fit TRBD1. This CDR3 is built from 16 residues. Germline trimming cut 0 bases from V and 0 bases from J; bases unmatched to any gene: 5. CDR1 SGDLS and CDR2 YYNGEE come from the germline V gene. The CDR3 loop is CASSVGGTAMNTEAFF. In nucleotides, the CDR3 is TGTGCCAGCAGCGTAGGGGGGACAGCGATGAACACTGAAGCTTTCTTT.

This chain connects TRBV12-5 to TRBJ2-7; 8 nucleotides agree with TRBD1. CDR1 and CDR2 from the germline V gene are LGHNT and FRNRAP. This CDR3 has 14 residues. The V and J ends lost 8 bases and 2 bases, in that order; junction bases with no gene match: 8. CDR3 in DNA: TGTGCTAGTAGCCGGGGACAGGCTACCTACGAGCAGTACGTC. Protein sequence: CASSRGQATYEQYV.

This chain joins TRBV30 and TRBJ1-5; possibly TRBD1 for D (5 bases). The V gene's germline CDR1 is GTSNPN and CDR2 SVGIG (reference sequence). V shed 2 bases and J shed 5 bases, with 13 bases lying between them. The CDR3 runs 14 residues. The CDR3 DNA is TGTGCCTGGAGTCCCAGGGCCCTCTATCAGCCCCAGCATTTT. Translation: CAWSPRALYQPQHF.

The chain links TRBV6-5 to TRBJ2-6, with D maybe TRBD1 (5 bases). Germline assignment: CDR1 MNHEY and CDR2 SVGAGI. Trimming removed 10 bases at V and 0 bases at J, with 13 bases between. The CDR3 spans 15 residues. CDR3 DNA sequence: TGTGCCACCTGGGGCGCCGCCTCTGGGGCCAACGTCCTGACTTTC. Protein sequence: CATWGAASGANVLTF.

This chain connects TRBV5-8 to TRBJ2-7, with TRBD1 identical over 10 bases. Per the germline V gene, CDR1 is SGHTS and CDR2 is YDEGEE. J was trimmed by 4 bases and V by 5 bases; bases with no gene match: 6. The CDR3 spans 14 residues. The CDR3 nucleotides read TGTGCCAGCAGTTCGGGACAGGGGACATACGAGCAGTACTTC. This gives the protein CASSSGQGTYEQYF.

The chain uses TRBV6-5 and TRBJ2-7; 9 nucleotides match TRBD1. CDR3 length: 16 amino acids. Per the germline V gene, CDR1 is MNHEY and CDR2 is SVGAGI. V dropped 4 bases and J dropped 5; count of bases not matched to a gene: 12. The CDR3 is CASSSTAGTGRDEQYV. DNA for the CDR3: TGTGCCAGCAGTTCAACAGCCGGGACAGGGCGCGACGAGCAGTACGTC.

The chain carries TRBV30 and TRBJ1-5, with 10 bases that match TRBD1. V shed 5 bases and J 7 bases; nucleotides not matched to a gene: 11. This CDR3 has 15 amino acids. The germline V gene encodes CDR1 GTSNPN and CDR2 SVGIG (reference sequence). The CDR3 region is CAWRQGTGERQPQHF. Here the CDR3 DNA reads TGTGCCTGGCGACAAGGGACAGGGGAAAGGCAGCCCCAGCATTTT. Complete variable domain (other parts from reference TRBV30 and TRBJ1-5): SQTIHQWPATLVQPVGSPLSLECTVEGTSNPNLYWYRQAAGRGLQLLFYSVGIGQISSEVPQNLSASRPQDRQFILSSKKLLLSDSGFYLCAWRQGTGERQPQHFGDGTRLSIL.

Only one count was recorded for this clone. V is TRBV5-1 and J is TRBJ2-3; TRBD2 aligns across 11 bases. This CDR3 is built from 18 residues. The germline V gene encodes CDR1 SGHRS and CDR2 YFSETQ. V was clipped by 4 bases and J by 3 bases; unmatched bases: 13. The CDR3 here is CASSEQPPLAGATDTQYF. In nucleotides, the CDR3 is TGCGCCAGCAGCGAACAACCACCACTAGCGGGGGCTACAGATACGCAGTATTTT. Full variable domain (missing parts from reference TRBV5-1 and TRBJ2-3): KAGVTQTPRYLIKTRGQQVTLSCSPISGHRSVSWYQQTPGQGLQFLFEYFSETQRNKGNFPGRFSGRQFSNSRSEMNVSTLELGDSALYLCASSEQPPLAGATDTQYFGPGTRLTVL.

The CDR3 here is CASSPSGGRETQYF. Written as DNA, the CDR3 is TGTGCCAGCAGCCCCTCCGGGGGGCGGGAGACCCAGTACTTC. The gene calls are TRBV9 and TRBJ2-5; D possibly corresponds to TRBD2 (7 bases). The CDR3 loop spans 14 amino acids. Trimming took off 4 bases at V and 5 bases at J, with 15 bases between the two ends. Germline lookup yields CDR1 SGDLS and CDR2 YYNGEE.

The chain carries TRBV14 and TRBJ1-2; TRBD1 aligns across 8 bases. Germline V gene data show CDR1 as SGHDN and CDR2 as FVKESK. The CDR3 runs to 13 residues. The V gene end was trimmed by 3 bases and the J gene end by 8 bases; junction bases not matched to a gene: 5. Here the CDR3 reads CASSQYRQGGYTF. The CDR3 nucleotides read TGTGCCAGCAGCCAGTACAGACAGGGGGGCTACACCTTC.

The genes are TRBV11-2 and TRBJ2-1; D may be TRBD2 (7 bases). Trimming pared 4 bases from V and 5 bases from J, leaving 15 bases between. CDR3 length: 15 residues. From germline, CDR1 is SGHAT and CDR2 FQNNGV. The CDR3 reads CASSSITGRDNEQFF. In DNA form, the CDR3 reads TGTGCCAGCAGCTCTATAACAGGGAGGGACAATGAGCAGTTCTTC. Filled out from reference TRBV11-2 and TRBJ2-1, the complete variable domain reads EAGVAQSPRYKIIEKRQSVAFWCNPISGHATLYWYQQILGQGPKLLIQFQNNGVVDDSQLPKDRFSAERLKGVDSTLKIQPAKLEDSAVYLCASSSITGRDNEQFFGPGTRLTVL.

The V gene is TRBV15, the J gene TRBJ2-7; the D gene is possibly TRBD2 (7 bases). Germline loops: CDR1 LNHNV, CDR2 YYDKDF (reference sequence). V was trimmed by 1 base and J by 5 bases, leaving 24 bases between them. The CDR3 sequence is 18 residues long. The CDR3 DNA follows: TGTGCCACCAGCAGAGTCCCCGCGGGTTTAGGGGGGGCAAACGAGCAGTACTTC. It encodes CATSRVPAGLGGANEQYF.

The V and J genes are TRBV28 and TRBJ1-2; no reliable D call. Germline CDR1 and CDR2: MDHEN and SYDVKM. Trimming shortened V by 7 bases and J by 4 bases, and 7 bases separated the two germline ends. The CDR3 extends over 11 amino acids. The DNA for the CDR3 is TGTGCCAGCAAGGCAGGCTATGGCTACACCTTC. As protein: CASKAGYGYTF.